This entry concerns a single T cell receptor beta chain. The table came from immunoSEQ multiplex PCR; TCRdb's copy has only in-frame clones and leaves some out. Found here are 50,000 to 65,000 clones, more than 85% of them singletons; the top ten hold around 0.91%. This specimen comes from a study of control samples from healthy donors and cancer patients. The CDR3 length is 13 residues. V was trimmed by 3 bases and J by 5 bases, leaving 11 bases between them. V gene TRBV12-3 or TRBV12-4 combines with J gene TRBJ2-7, with no clear D. Sequenced input: PBMCs. This clonotype was obtained from a man aged 30-40 years with colorectal cancer. The CDR3 reads CASSFSYPNEQYF. The CDR3 DNA is TGTGCCAGCAGTTTTAGTTACCCCAACGAGCAGTACTTC.